Included here is one TCR beta chain sequence, with context. The study recruited people aged about 18 to 90 years across approximately 25 US areas. Donors in Cohort 3 who had recovered were those with two negative PCRs, healthcare professional clearance, or resolution of their symptoms. Germline trimming cut 7 bases from V and 2 bases from J; bases unmatched to any gene: 16. The CDR3 length is 17 residues. In germline, CDR1 is MDHEN, CDR2 SYDVKM. This specimen comes from a study of blood T cell repertoires in COVID-19. Study background: Acute-phase and convalescent COVID-19 samples originated in the United States, Italy and Spain.

Method: immunoSEQ multiplex PCR; TCRdb's copy keeps in-frame clones and lacks some. Found here are under 200,000 clones, 82% of them singletons; the top ten hold 15% to 20%. The chain joins TRBV28 to TRBJ2-5, with 7 positions matching TRBD2. The sequencing sample was made of PBMCs or T cells enriched from blood (not recorded which). The receptor's source is a man in his 60s who had recovered from COVID-19. The CDR3 region is CASTSAGLRELQETQYF. The DNA for the CDR3 is TGTGCCAGCACCAGCGCCGGGCTGCGGGAGTTGCAAGAGACCCAGTACTTC.